Sequencing of this T cell receptor (beta chain) was carried out in a study of T cell responses to AZD1222 COVID-19 vaccine. Study-level results: With dominance at 160-218 and 743-854, vaccine-associated CD4 TCRs spanned spike.

Repertoires were generated with immunoSEQ multiplex PCR, while TCRdb's copy carries only in-frame clones and drops some. The sample lists about 110,000 clones, approximately 89% seen once, with more than 40% in the top ten. This clone was recorded once. Antigen specificity is unknown. The sample in question was peripheral blood, obtained 28 days after the second AZD1222 dose. The sequence derives from an adult who received the AZD1222 COVID-19 vaccine.

This chain's CDR3 is CASRKTGTGLYGYTF. DNA of the CDR3: TGTGCCAGCAGGAAAACCGGGACAGGCCTCTATGGCTACACCTTC. The chain links TRBV6-5 to TRBJ1-2, with 8 bases aligning to TRBD1. CDR1 MNHEY and CDR2 SVGAGI come from the germline V gene. This CDR3 contains 15 residues. Losses at the gene ends were 6 bases for V and 4 bases for J; bases not matched to a gene: 10.